Sequencing of this T cell receptor beta chain was carried out in a study of blood T cells in healthy people across ages. The second PCR ran roughly 6 to 11 cycles with a sample-barcoded 5' primer and J-beta primers. One entry per CDR3 protein results from TCRdb running MiXCR on the 5' RACE reads. This table has more than 650,000 distinct CDR3 sequences, about a fifth appearing once. Study-level results: Fewer expanded clones and more diversity marked long-lived versus aged donors. Strongly correlated with naive T cell percentage was TCR beta diversity. In older individuals, TCR beta diversity per million T cells was lower, falling roughly linearly with age.

This clonotype has at least ten counts. Its antigen is still unknown. This clonotype was obtained from a man between 65 and 85 years old in good health. Source material: blood.

The CDR3 coding sequence is TGTGCCAGCGGCAGGGATCCTGGAAACACCATATATTTT. This translates into CASGRDPGNTIYF. The chain combines TRBV6-5 with TRBJ1-3, with D possibly matching TRBD1 (5 bases). This CDR3 is 13 amino acids long. CDR1 is MNHEY, CDR2 SVGAGI, per germline. Trimming stripped 8 bases from V and 2 bases from J, with 10 bases between.